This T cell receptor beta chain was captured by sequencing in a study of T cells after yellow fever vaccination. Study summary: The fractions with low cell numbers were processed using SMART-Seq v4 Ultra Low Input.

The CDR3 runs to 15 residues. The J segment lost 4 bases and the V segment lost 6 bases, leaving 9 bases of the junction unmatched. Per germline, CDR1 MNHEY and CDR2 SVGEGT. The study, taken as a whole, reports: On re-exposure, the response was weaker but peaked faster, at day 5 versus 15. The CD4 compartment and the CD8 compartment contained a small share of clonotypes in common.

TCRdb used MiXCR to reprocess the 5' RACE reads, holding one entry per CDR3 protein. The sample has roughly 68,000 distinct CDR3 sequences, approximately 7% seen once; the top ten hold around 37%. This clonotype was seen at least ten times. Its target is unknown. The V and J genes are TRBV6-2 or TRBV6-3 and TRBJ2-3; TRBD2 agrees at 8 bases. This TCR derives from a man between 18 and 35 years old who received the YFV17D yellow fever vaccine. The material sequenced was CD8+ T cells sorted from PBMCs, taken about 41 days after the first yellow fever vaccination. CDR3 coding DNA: TGTGCCAGCAGCCACCCCGGGGGGGCGGCAGATACGCAGTATTTT. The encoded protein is CASSHPGGAADTQYF.